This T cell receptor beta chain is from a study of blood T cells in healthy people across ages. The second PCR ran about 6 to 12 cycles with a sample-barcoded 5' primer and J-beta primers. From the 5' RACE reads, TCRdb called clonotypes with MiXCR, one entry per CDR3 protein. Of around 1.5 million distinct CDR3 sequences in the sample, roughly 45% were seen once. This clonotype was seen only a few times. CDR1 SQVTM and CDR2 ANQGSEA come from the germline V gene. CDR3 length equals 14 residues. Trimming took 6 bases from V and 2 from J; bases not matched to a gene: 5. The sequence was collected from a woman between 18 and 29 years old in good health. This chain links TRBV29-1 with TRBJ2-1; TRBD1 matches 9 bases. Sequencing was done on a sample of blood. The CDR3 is CSVETGGTYNEQFF. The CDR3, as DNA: TGCAGCGTAGAAACAGGGGGCACCTACAATGAGCAGTTCTTC.